This entry concerns a single TCR beta chain. These gene names are mouse names. The CDR3 is cut off 1 residue early in the read; its end comes from the germline J gene. The data belong to a study of tissue T cells after allogeneic stem cell transplantation. Some clones are missing from TCRdb's copy, which holds only in-frame ones; the method was immunoSEQ multiplex PCR. The sample has about 48,000 clones; approximately 70% are singletons. CDR1 and CDR2 from the germline V gene are SGHSA and FRNQAP. This CDR3 has 15 residues. V was pared by 1 base and J by 2 bases, with 2 bases of the junction left unmatched.

The sequence was obtained from a pool of C57BL/6 mice in good health. Sequencing was performed on sorted cells pooled from one or two spleens. The V and J genes are TRBV16 and TRBJ1-3; 7 bases agree with TRBD1. The CDR3 spells CASSLVQGPGNTLYF. Incomplete CDR3 DNA: TGTGCAAGCAGCTTAGTACAGGGGCCTGGAAATACGCTCTAT.